These 4 T cell receptor beta chains were sequenced from one sample in a study of blood T cell repertoires in COVID-19. Method: immunoSEQ multiplex PCR; TCRdb's copy keeps in-frame clones and lacks some. The sample records 44,000 or so clones, roughly 84% being singletons. What was sequenced was peripheral blood. These receptors were taken from a man in his forties or fifties with active COVID-19.

The chain joins TRBV7-8 to TRBJ1-2, with 9 bases that match TRBD1. Germline trimming cut 4 bases from V and 0 bases from J; bases unmatched to any gene: 12. Per germline, CDR1 SGHVS and CDR2 FQNEAQ. The CDR3 runs 18 residues. The CDR3 here is CASSSGPGTGSSNYGYTF. DNA of the CDR3: TGTGCCAGCAGCTCGGGTCCCGGGACAGGGTCCTCTAACTATGGCTACACCTTC.

This chain uses TRBV6-6 with TRBJ1-3; 7 bases line up with TRBD1. The V segment lost 6 bases and the J segment 0 bases; nucleotides outside the gene matches: 2. The CDR3 is 14 amino acids. The germline CDR1 and CDR2 sequences are MNHNY and SVGAGI (reference sequence). The CDR3 coding sequence is TGTGCCAGCAGCGGACAGGACTCTGGAAACACCATATATTTT. Translating it yields CASSGQDSGNTIYF.

This clone appeared a single time. The chain employs TRBV6-5 and TRBJ2-7, with 7 bases that match TRBD2. There are 10 residues in the CDR3. Trimming removed 11 bases from V and 3 bases from J; junction bases left unmatched: 1. CDR1 is MNHEY, CDR2 SVGAGI, per germline. The CDR3 spells CAAGVYEQYF. Written as DNA, the CDR3 is TGTGCCGCGGGGGTCTACGAGCAGTACTTC.

This clone has a single count. The V call is TRBV29-1, the J call TRBJ2-3; 7 positions match TRBD2. The J segment lost 1 base and the V segment lost 1 base, leaving 8 bases of the junction unmatched. This CDR3 is 16 amino acids long. CDR1 is SQVTM, CDR2 ANQGSEA, per germline. The CDR3 nucleotides read TGCAGCGTTGAAGGGTACGGGGGGACCGGCACAGATACGCAGTATTTT. Translation: CSVEGYGGTGTDTQYF.